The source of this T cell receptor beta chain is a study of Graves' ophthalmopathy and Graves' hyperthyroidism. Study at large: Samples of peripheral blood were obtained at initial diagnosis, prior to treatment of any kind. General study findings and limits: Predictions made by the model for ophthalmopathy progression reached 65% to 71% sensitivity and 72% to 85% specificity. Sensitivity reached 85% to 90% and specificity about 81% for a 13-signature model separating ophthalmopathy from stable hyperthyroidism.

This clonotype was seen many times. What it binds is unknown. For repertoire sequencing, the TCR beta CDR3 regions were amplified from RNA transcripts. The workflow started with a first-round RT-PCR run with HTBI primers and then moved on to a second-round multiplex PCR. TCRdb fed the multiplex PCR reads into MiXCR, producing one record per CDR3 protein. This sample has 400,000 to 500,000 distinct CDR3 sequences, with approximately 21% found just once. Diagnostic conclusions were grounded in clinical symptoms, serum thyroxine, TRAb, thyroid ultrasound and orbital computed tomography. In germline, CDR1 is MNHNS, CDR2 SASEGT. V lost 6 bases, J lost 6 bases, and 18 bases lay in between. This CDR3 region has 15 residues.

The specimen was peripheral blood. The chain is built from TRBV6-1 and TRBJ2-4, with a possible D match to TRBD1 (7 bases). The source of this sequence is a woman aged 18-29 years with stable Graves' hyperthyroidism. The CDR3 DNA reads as TGTGCCAGCAGGGGGACAGCCACCGGGGGAAACATTCAGTACTTC. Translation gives CASRGTATGGNIQYF.